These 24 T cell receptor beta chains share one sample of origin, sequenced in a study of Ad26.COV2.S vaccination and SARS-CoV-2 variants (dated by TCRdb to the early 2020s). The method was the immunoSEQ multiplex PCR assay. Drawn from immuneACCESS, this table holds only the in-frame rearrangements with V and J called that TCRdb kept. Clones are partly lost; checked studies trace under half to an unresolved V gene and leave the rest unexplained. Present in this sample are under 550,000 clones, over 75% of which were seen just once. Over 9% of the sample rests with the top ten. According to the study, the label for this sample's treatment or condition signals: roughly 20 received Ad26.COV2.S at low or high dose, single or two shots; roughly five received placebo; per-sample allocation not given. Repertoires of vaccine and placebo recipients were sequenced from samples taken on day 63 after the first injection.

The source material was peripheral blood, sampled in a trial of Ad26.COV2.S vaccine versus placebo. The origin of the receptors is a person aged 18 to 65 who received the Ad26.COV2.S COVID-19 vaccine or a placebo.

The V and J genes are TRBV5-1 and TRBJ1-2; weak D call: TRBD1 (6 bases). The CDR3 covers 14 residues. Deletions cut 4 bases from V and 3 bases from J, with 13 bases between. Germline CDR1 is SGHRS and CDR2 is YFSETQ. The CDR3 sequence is CASSQGTLDYGYTF. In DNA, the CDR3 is TGCGCCAGCAGCCAAGGGACACTAGACTATGGCTACACCTTC.

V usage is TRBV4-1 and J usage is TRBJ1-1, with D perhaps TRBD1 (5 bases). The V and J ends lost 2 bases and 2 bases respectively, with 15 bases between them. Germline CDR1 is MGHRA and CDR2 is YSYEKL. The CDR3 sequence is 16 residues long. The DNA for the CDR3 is TGCGCCAGCAGCCAAAGGGACGGACCAAGTAACACTGAAGCTTTCTTT. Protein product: CASSQRDGPSNTEAFF.

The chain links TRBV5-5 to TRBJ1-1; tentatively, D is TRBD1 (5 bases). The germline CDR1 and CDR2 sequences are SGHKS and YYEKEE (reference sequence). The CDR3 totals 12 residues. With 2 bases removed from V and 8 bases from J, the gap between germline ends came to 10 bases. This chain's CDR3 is CASSFNQGEAFF. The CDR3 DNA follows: TGTGCCAGCAGCTTCAATCAGGGAGAAGCTTTCTTT. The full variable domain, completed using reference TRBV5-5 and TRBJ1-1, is DAGVTQSPTHLIKTRGQQVTLRCSPISGHKSVSWYQQVLGQGPQFIFQYYEKEERGRGNFPDRFSARQFPNYSSELNVNALLLGDSALYLCASSFNQGEAFFGQGTRLTVV.

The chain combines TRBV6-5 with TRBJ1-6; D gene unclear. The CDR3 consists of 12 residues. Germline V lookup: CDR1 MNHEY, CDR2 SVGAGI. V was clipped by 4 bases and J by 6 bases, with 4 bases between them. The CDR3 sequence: CASSSGNSPLHF. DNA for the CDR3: TGTGCCAGCAGTTCCGGTAATTCACCCCTCCACTTT.

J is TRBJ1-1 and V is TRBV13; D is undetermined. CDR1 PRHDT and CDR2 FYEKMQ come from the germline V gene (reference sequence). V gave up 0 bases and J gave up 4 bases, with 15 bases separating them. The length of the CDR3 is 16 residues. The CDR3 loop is CASSLGERFGPTEAFF. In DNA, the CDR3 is TGTGCCAGCAGCTTAGGCGAAAGGTTCGGGCCCACTGAAGCTTTCTTT.

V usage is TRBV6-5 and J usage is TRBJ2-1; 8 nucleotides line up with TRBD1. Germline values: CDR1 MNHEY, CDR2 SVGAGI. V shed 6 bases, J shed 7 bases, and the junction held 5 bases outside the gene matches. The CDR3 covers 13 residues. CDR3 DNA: TGTGCCAGCAGGATTGGACAGGGTAATGAGCAGTTCTTC. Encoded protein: CASRIGQGNEQFF.

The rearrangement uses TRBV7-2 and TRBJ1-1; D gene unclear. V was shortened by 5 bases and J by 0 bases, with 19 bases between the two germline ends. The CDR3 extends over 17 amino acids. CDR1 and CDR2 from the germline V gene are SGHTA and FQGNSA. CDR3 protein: CASSPHPRRSVNTEAFF. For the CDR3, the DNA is TGTGCCAGCAGCCCCCACCCTAGGAGGAGCGTGAACACTGAAGCTTTCTTT.

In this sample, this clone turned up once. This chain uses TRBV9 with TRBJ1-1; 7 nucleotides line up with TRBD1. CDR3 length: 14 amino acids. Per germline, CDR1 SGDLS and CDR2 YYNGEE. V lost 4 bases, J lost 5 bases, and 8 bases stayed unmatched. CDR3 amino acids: CASSPRQGLTEAFF. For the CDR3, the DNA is TGTGCCAGCAGCCCCCGACAGGGTCTTACTGAAGCTTTCTTT.

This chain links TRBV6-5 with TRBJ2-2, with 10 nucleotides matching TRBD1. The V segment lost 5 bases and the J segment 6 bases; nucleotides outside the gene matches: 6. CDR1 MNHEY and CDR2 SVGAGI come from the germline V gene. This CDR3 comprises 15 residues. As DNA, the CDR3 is TGTGCCAGCAGTCTCCCCGGGACAGGGGCCGGGGAGCTGTTTTTT. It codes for CASSLPGTGAGELFF.

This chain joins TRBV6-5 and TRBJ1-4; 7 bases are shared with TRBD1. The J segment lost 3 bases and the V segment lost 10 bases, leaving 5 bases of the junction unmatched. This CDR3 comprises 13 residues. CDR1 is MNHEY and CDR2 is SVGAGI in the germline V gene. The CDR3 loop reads CATTGQPNEKLFF. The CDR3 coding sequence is TGTGCCACTACGGGACAGCCTAATGAAAAACTGTTTTTT.

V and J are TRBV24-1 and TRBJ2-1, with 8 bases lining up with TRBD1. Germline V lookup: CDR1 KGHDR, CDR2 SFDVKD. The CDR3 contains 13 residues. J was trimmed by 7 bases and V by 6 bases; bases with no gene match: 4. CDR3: CATSFQGANEQFF. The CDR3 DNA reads TGTGCCACCAGTTTCCAGGGGGCAAATGAGCAGTTCTTC.

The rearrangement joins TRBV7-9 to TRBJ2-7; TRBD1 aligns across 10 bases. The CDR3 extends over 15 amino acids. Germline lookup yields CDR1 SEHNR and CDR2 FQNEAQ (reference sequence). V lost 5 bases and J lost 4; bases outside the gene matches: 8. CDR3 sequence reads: CASSPWDRGRYEQYF. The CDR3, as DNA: TGTGCCAGCAGCCCCTGGGACAGGGGACGGTACGAGCAGTACTTC.

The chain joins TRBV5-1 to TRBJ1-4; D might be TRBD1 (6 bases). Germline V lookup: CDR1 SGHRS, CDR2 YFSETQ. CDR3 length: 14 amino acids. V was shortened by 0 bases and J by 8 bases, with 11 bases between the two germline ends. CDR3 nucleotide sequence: TGCGCCAGCAGCTTGGGACAGGTACACGAAAAACTGTTTTTT. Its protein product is CASSLGQVHEKLFF.

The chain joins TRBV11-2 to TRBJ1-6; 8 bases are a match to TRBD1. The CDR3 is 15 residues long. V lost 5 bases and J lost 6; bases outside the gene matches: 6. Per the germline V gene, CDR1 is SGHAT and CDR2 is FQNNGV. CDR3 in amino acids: CASSPRTGPNSPLHF. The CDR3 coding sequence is TGTGCCAGCAGCCCAAGGACAGGGCCTAATTCACCCCTCCACTTT.

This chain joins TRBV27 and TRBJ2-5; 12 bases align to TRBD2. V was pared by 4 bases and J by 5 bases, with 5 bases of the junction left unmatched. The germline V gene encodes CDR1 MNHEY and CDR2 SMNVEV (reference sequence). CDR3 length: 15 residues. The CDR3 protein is CASSYGTSGFETQYF. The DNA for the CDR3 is TGTGCCAGCAGTTACGGGACTAGCGGGTTTGAGACCCAGTACTTC.

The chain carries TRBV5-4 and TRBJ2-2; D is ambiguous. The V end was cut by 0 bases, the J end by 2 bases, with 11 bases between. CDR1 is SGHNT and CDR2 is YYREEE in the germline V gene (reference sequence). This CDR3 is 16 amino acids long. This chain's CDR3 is CASSLERIENTGELFF. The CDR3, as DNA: TGTGCCAGCAGCTTGGAACGTATCGAAAACACCGGGGAGCTGTTTTTT. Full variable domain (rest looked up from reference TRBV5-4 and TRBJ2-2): ETGVTQSPTHLIKTRGQQVTLRCSSQSGHNTVSWYQQALGQGPQFIFQYYREEENGRGNFPPRFSGLQFPNYSSELNVNALELDDSALYLCASSLERIENTGELFFGEGSRLTVL.

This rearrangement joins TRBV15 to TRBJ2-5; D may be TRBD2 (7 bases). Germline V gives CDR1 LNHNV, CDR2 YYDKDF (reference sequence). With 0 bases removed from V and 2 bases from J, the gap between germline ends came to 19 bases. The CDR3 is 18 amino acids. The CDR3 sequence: CATSRDRGAPGPQETQYF. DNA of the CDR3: TGTGCCACCAGCAGAGATCGGGGGGCCCCGGGACCACAAGAGACCCAGTACTTC.

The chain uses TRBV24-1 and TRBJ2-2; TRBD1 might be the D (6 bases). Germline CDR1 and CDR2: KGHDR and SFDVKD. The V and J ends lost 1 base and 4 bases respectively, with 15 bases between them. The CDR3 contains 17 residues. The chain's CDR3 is CATSDFGAGRGTGELFF. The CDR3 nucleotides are TGTGCCACCAGTGATTTTGGGGCAGGCAGGGGCACCGGGGAGCTGTTTTTT.

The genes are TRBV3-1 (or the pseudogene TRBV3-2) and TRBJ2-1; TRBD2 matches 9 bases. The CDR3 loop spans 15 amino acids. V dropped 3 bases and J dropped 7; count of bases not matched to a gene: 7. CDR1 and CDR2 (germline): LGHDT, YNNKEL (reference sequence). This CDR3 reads CASSHTGTSLNEQFF. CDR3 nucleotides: TGTGCCAGCAGCCACACCGGGACTAGCCTGAATGAGCAGTTCTTC.

CDR3 in amino acids: CASSYMTGNTGELFF. CDR3 sequence (DNA): TGTGCCAGCAGTTACATGACAGGGAACACCGGGGAGCTGTTTTTT. The chain has TRBV6-2 or TRBV6-3 and TRBJ2-2; D possibly corresponds to TRBD1 (6 bases). Germline V gene sequence: CDR1 MNHEY, CDR2 SVGEGT. The CDR3 covers 15 residues. V lost 2 bases and J lost 1, with 8 bases in between.

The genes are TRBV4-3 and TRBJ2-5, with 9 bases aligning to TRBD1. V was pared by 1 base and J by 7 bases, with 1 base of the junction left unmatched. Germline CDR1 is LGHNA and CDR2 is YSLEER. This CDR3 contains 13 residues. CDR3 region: CASSQGTGVTQYF. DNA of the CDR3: TGCGCCAGCAGCCAAGGGACAGGGGTGACCCAGTACTTC.

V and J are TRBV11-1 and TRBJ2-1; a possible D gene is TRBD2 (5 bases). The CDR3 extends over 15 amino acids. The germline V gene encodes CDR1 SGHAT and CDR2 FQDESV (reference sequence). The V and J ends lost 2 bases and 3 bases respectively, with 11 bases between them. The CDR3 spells CASSLTASIYNEQFF. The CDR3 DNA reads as TGTGCCAGCAGCTTAACGGCTAGCATCTACAATGAGCAGTTCTTC.

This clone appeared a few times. The CDR3 DNA is TGTGCCAGCACTTCCCTGGCCAGGTCAAACACTGAAGCTTTCTTT. The encoded protein is CASTSLARSNTEAFF. This chain joins TRBV6-5 and TRBJ1-1; D unresolved. Looked up from germline, CDR1 is MNHEY and CDR2 is SVGAGI. Trimming shortened V by 7 bases and J by 2 bases, and 17 bases separated the two germline ends. The CDR3 totals 15 residues.

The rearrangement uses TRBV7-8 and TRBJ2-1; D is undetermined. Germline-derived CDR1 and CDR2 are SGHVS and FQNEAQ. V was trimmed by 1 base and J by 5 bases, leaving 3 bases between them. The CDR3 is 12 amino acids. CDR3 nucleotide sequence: TGTGCCAGCAGCTTAGTGGACAATGAGCAGTTCTTC. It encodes CASSLVDNEQFF. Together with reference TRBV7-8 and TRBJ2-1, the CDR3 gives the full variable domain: GAGVSQSPRYKVAKRGQDVALRCDPISGHVSLFWYQQALGQGPEFLTYFQNEAQLDKSGLPSDRFFAERPEGSVSTLKIQRTQQEDSAVYLCASSLVDNEQFFGPGTRLTVL.